Shown below are 13 T cell receptor beta chains from a single sample sequenced in a study of shared T cell receptors in the human thymus. Generated by immunoSEQ multiplex PCR, the TCRdb table keeps only in-frame clones and is missing some. The sample shows hundreds of thousands of clones, 88% of them seen only once. These records were also assigned to another study, of human thymus T cells.

The sequenced sample consisted of thymocytes. These receptors were taken from a boy younger than two with a congenital heart defect.

This clone has more than one count but fewer than ten. The chain uses TRBV28 and TRBJ2-7, with a tentative D call TRBD2 (5 bases). This CDR3 is 16 amino acids long. In germline, CDR1 is MDHEN, CDR2 SYDVKM. Trimming cost V 2 bases and J 2 bases, with 16 bases left between them. The CDR3 DNA sequence: TGTGCCAGCAGTTTACCCAGCGGAAGCGAACCCTACGAGCAGTACTTC. The encoded protein is CASSLPSGSEPYEQYF.

This clone was picked up a small number of times. V gene TRBV7-8 combines with J gene TRBJ1-5; D is unresolved. V gave up 0 bases and J gave up 7 bases, with 19 bases separating them. The germline V gene encodes CDR1 SGHVS and CDR2 FQNEAQ. The CDR3 totals 17 residues. The CDR3 nucleotides are TGTGCCAGCAGCTTAGCATGTGAAAGGACTGTAGGGCAGCCCCAGCATTTT. As protein: CASSLACERTVGQPQHF.

V gene TRBV25-1 combines with J gene TRBJ2-1; D might be TRBD2 (5 bases). The CDR3 length is 18 residues. Deletions cut 5 bases from V and 1 base from J, with 21 bases between. Germline V gene lookup returns CDR1 MGHDK and CDR2 SYGVNS. The CDR3 DNA reads as TGTGCCAGCAGTTCGTCCAGCGCCGGGAAGACGTCCTACAATGAGCAGTTCTTC. Its translation: CASSSSSAGKTSYNEQFF.

This clone came up once. This chain links TRBV29-1 with TRBJ2-5; TRBD1 is a possible D gene (6 bases). Per the germline V gene, CDR1 is SQVTM and CDR2 is ANQGSEA. This CDR3 region has 11 residues. V lost 8 bases, J lost 3 bases, and 10 bases lay in between. The CDR3 bases are TGCAGCCTAGGGACAAAAGAGACCCAGTACTTC. It encodes CSLGTKETQYF.

The J gene is TRBJ1-1, the V gene TRBV2; 9 bases are shared with TRBD1. CDR1 and CDR2 (germline): SNHLY, FYNNEI. The trim removed 4 bases at V and 0 bases at J, leaving 12 bases unmatched. The CDR3 is 18 amino acids. The CDR3 reads CASSGGPMTGGMNTEAFF. In DNA, the CDR3 is TGTGCCAGCAGTGGGGGGCCTATGACAGGGGGAATGAACACTGAAGCTTTCTTT.

V and J are TRBV14 and TRBJ1-2, with 12 bases aligning to TRBD1. The germline V gene has CDR1 SGHDN and CDR2 FVKESK. The junction had 2 bases not matched to a gene; V was cut back by 3 bases and J by 3 bases. The CDR3 consists of 15 residues. The CDR3 DNA reads as TGTGCCAGCAGCCAGGGACAGGGGGCTCACTATGGCTACACCTTC. It encodes CASSQGQGAHYGYTF.

This clone appeared once. V gene TRBV27 combines with J gene TRBJ2-7; TRBD1 matches at 9 bases. Trimming at V came to 1 base and at J to 2 bases, leaving 15 bases not matched to a gene. The CDR3 covers 19 residues. The germline gives CDR1 MNHEY, CDR2 SMNVEV (reference sequence). CDR3 DNA: TGTGCCAGCAGTTTATGGGCGACAGGGGGAGGGGGACCTGCCTACGAGCAGTACTTC. Translating it yields CASSLWATGGGGPAYEQYF.

J is TRBJ2-7 and V is TRBV15; D perhaps matches TRBD2 (5 bases). The CDR3 runs 15 residues. CDR1 is LNHNV and CDR2 is YYDKDF in the germline V gene (reference sequence). Deletions cut 1 base from V and 1 base from J, with 11 bases between. CDR3 loop: CATSRALAKSYEQYF. CDR3 coding DNA: TGTGCCACCAGCAGAGCGCTAGCTAAATCCTACGAGCAGTACTTC. Full variable domain (missing parts from reference TRBV15 and TRBJ2-7): DAMVIQNPRYQVTQFGKPVTLSCSQTLNHNVMYWYQQKSSQAPKLLFHYYDKDFNNEADTPDNFQSRRPNTSFCFLDIRSPGLGDTAMYLCATSRALAKSYEQYFGPGTRLTVT.

The chain couples TRBV28 to TRBJ1-1; no clear D gene. Trimming cost V 3 bases and J 1 base, with 9 bases left between them. The CDR3 loop spans 14 amino acids. The germline CDR1 and CDR2 sequences are MDHEN and SYDVKM. CDR3: CASSLVTENTEAFF. The CDR3 DNA is TGTGCCAGCAGTTTGGTTACAGAGAACACTGAAGCTTTCTTT.

The CDR3 nucleotides are TGTGCCAGCAGTTCAAGACTGGACACCGGGGAGCTGTTTTTT. Translated: CASSSRLDTGELFF. The J gene is TRBJ2-2, the V gene TRBV28; D not certain. Trimming cost V 4 bases and J 3 bases, with 9 bases left between them. CDR3 size: 14 residues. Germline CDR1 is MDHEN and CDR2 is SYDVKM.

The chain is built from TRBV27 and TRBJ2-1; TRBD1 is a possible D gene (5 bases). This CDR3 contains 16 residues. V was trimmed by 10 bases and J by 5 bases, leaving 24 bases between them. Germline-derived CDR1 and CDR2 are MNHEY and SMNVEV (reference sequence). CDR3 in DNA: TGTGCCACCAGCCTACCCACCCCCCAGGGCCACAATGAGCAGTTCTTC. It codes for CATSLPTPQGHNEQFF.

This clone was detected once. The chain uses TRBV7-9 and TRBJ1-3; TRBD1 is a possible D gene (6 bases). The V end was cut by 4 bases, the J end by 0 bases, with 16 bases between. CDR1 SEHNR and CDR2 FQNEAQ come from the germline V gene (reference sequence). This CDR3 region has 17 residues. The CDR3 loop reads CASSSRFQGRSGNTIYF. As DNA, the CDR3 is TGTGCCAGCAGCTCAAGATTCCAGGGGCGCTCTGGAAACACCATATATTTT.

The chain recombines TRBV28 with TRBJ2-1, with 7 bases lining up with TRBD2. CDR1 and CDR2 (germline): MDHEN, SYDVKM. CDR3 length equals 17 residues. Germline trimming cut 4 bases from V and 5 bases from J; bases unmatched to any gene: 14. CDR3 DNA sequence: TGTGCCAGCAGTTCCCTGGGGGGGGACCCCTGGGACAATGAGCAGTTCTTC. This gives the protein CASSSLGGDPWDNEQFF.